This T cell receptor (beta chain) was captured in a study of OX40 agonist ivuxolimab in advanced cancers. The wider study: All patients had ivuxolimab intravenously every 2 weeks at 0.01 to 10 mg/kg. One hepatocellular carcinoma and a couple of cutaneous melanoma patients partially responded. Notes on the study in general: Normalized T-cell clonal expansion was also low in some nonresponders.

Profiling relied on immunoSEQ multiplex PCR, and the TCRdb table lists in-frame clones only, not all of them. This table has about 82,000 clones, approximately 87% appearing once. The CDR3 covers 13 residues. Germline CDR1 is SGDLS and CDR2 is YYNGEE. V gave up 5 bases and J gave up 2 bases, with 10 bases separating them. Concerning this clone itself: Its cognate antigen is unknown.

V and J are TRBV9 and TRBJ1-2; D unresolved. The clonotype was recovered from an adult with an advanced solid tumor such as melanoma, head and neck, liver or kidney cancer. The sequencing used CD4+ or CD8+ T cells sorted from blood, collected in a trial of the OX40 agonist ivuxolimab. DNA for the CDR3: TGTGCCAGCAGTGGAGACCGAAACTATGGCTACACCTTC. Its translation: CASSGDRNYGYTF.